The rows below give T cell receptor beta chains drawn from one sample of a study of vaccination and CD4 T cells after COVID-19. TCRdb recomputed calls from the PCR reads with MiXCR, one row per CDR3 protein. In the table there are more than 11,000 distinct CDR3 sequences, 52% of which are singletons. These receptors' targets are unknown. Sample: CD4+ T cells from blood, cultured in vitro. The receptor set was obtained from a human donor who had recovered from COVID-19. Each CDR3 is given with its conserved first and last residue. Fields, in order: CDR3 protein, CDR3 DNA, D gene, J gene, V gene, clone size. A D gene is named only where the DNA matches it firmly. Not all rows give a size; the values are once, few, many and, for expanded clones, a class.

CDR3 protein: CASSPRRGVYYEQYF
CDR3 DNA: TGTGCCAGCAGCCCCCGGAGGGGTGTCTACTACGAGCAGTACTTC
D gene: -
J gene: TRBJ2-7
V gene: TRBV14
clone size: -

CDR3 protein: CASSEALPGAGSPLHF
CDR3 DNA: TGTGCCAGCAGTGAAGCGCTTCCAGGGGCAGGTTCACCCCTCCACTTT
D gene: -
J gene: TRBJ1-6
V gene: TRBV2
clone size: few

CDR3 protein: CASVTGGGLANTEAFF
CDR3 DNA: TGTGCCAGCGTAACAGGGGGCGGGCTGGCGAACACTGAAGCTTTCTTT
D gene: TRBD1
J gene: TRBJ1-1
V gene: TRBV28
clone size: -

CDR3 protein: CATSRDRWQNSYEQYF
CDR3 DNA: TGTGCCACCAGCAGAGATAGGTGGCAGAACTCCTACGAGCAGTACTTC
D gene: -
J gene: TRBJ2-7
V gene: TRBV15
clone size: -

CDR3 protein: CASSFSEVAGELFF
CDR3 DNA: TGTGCCAGCAGCTTCAGTGAAGTGGCCGGGGAGCTGTTTTTT
D gene: -
J gene: TRBJ2-2
V gene: TRBV11-3
clone size: -

CDR3 protein: CASSGRGDTPSAAFF
CDR3 DNA: TGTGCCAGCAGCGGTAGGGGGGACACACCTAGCGCGGCTTTCTTT
D gene: -
J gene: TRBJ1-1
V gene: TRBV2
clone size: few

CDR3 protein: CASTRGDRGADTQYF
CDR3 DNA: TGTGCCAGCACCCGTGGGGACAGGGGGGCGGATACGCAGTATTTT
D gene: TRBD1
J gene: TRBJ2-3
V gene: TRBV12-3/TRBV12-4
clone size: -

CDR3 protein: CASSLEAGGSYNEQFF
CDR3 DNA: TGTGCCAGCAGCTTAGAGGCGGGAGGGTCCTACAATGAGCAGTTCTTC
D gene: TRBD2
J gene: TRBJ2-1
V gene: TRBV7-9
clone size: few

CDR3 protein: CASSSSRIPNTEAFF
CDR3 DNA: TGTGCCAGCAGCTCATCCAGGATCCCGAACACTGAAGCTTTCTTT
D gene: -
J gene: TRBJ1-1
V gene: TRBV7-2
clone size: -

CDR3 protein: CSARARLAGDTDTQYF
CDR3 DNA: TGCAGTGCTAGAGCCCGACTAGCGGGAGACACAGATACGCAGTATTTT
D gene: TRBD2
J gene: TRBJ2-3
V gene: TRBV20-1
clone size: -

CDR3 protein: CASFGGGMAYNEQFF
CDR3 DNA: TGTGCCAGCTTTGGTGGAGGGATGGCCTACAATGAGCAGTTCTTC
D gene: -
J gene: TRBJ2-1
V gene: TRBV28
clone size: -

CDR3 protein: CASRGTGVGWAYEQYF
CDR3 DNA: TGTGCCAGCAGGGGGACAGGGGTTGGGTGGGCCTACGAGCAGTACTTC
D gene: TRBD1
J gene: TRBJ2-7
V gene: TRBV6-1
clone size: few

CDR3 protein: CASSRRDRLSYTTDTQYF
CDR3 DNA: TGTGCCAGCAGTCGCCGGGACAGGTTAAGTTATACCACAGATACGCAGTATTTT
D gene: TRBD1
J gene: TRBJ2-3
V gene: TRBV7-9
clone size: few

CDR3 protein: CASSLQLNTEAFF
CDR3 DNA: TGTGCCAGCAGCTTGCAGCTGAACACTGAAGCTTTCTTT
D gene: -
J gene: TRBJ1-1
V gene: TRBV5-4
clone size: -

CDR3 protein: CASRRTSGGYEQYF
CDR3 DNA: TGTGCCAGCAGGCGGACTAGCGGGGGTTACGAGCAGTACTTC
D gene: TRBD2
J gene: TRBJ2-7
V gene: TRBV12-3/TRBV12-4
clone size: -

CDR3 protein: CASSSGQLSSYNEQFF
CDR3 DNA: TGTGCCAGCAGCTCGGGACAGTTAAGCTCCTACAATGAGCAGTTCTTC
D gene: TRBD1
J gene: TRBJ2-1
V gene: TRBV11-3
clone size: -

CDR3 protein: CSAEGVLTATEAFF
CDR3 DNA: TGCAGCGCCGAGGGGGTTCTAACGGCCACTGAAGCTTTCTTT
D gene: -
J gene: TRBJ1-1
V gene: TRBV29-1
clone size: -

CDR3 protein: CASSLPGTDTQYF
CDR3 DNA: TGTGCCAGCAGTTTACCCGGGACAGATACGCAGTATTTT
D gene: -
J gene: TRBJ2-3
V gene: TRBV27
clone size: few

CDR3 protein: CASSSGQATSGNTIYF
CDR3 DNA: TGTGCCAGCAGTTCAGGACAGGCAACCTCTGGAAACACCATATATTTT
D gene: TRBD1
J gene: TRBJ1-3
V gene: TRBV6-5
clone size: few

CDR3 protein: CASSFSGANVLTF
CDR3 DNA: TGTGCCAGCAGTTTCTCTGGGGCCAACGTCCTGACTTTC
D gene: -
J gene: TRBJ2-6
V gene: TRBV27
clone size: few

CDR3 protein: CSVVGGEPYGYTF
CDR3 DNA: TGCAGCGTTGTGGGAGGGGAACCCTATGGCTACACCTTC
D gene: -
J gene: TRBJ1-2
V gene: TRBV29-1
clone size: -

CDR3 protein: CASSLDRAPTDTQYF
CDR3 DNA: TGTGCCAGCAGCTTAGACAGGGCCCCTACAGATACGCAGTATTTT
D gene: -
J gene: TRBJ2-3
V gene: TRBV7-2
clone size: -

CDR3 protein: CASEPGHSNTGELFF
CDR3 DNA: TGCGCCAGCGAACCGGGACATTCGAACACCGGGGAGCTGTTTTTT
D gene: -
J gene: TRBJ2-2
V gene: TRBV4-1
clone size: -

CDR3 protein: CASSSGDRGLLGETQYF
CDR3 DNA: TGTGCCAGCAGCTCTGGGGACAGGGGGTTACTTGGAGAGACCCAGTACTTC
D gene: TRBD1
J gene: TRBJ2-5
V gene: TRBV7-9
clone size: -

CDR3 protein: CASSSTPLAGGPGVLAKNIQYF
CDR3 DNA: TGTGCCAGCAGCTCCACCCCACTAGCGGGGGGGCCAGGAGTGCTAGCCAAAAACATTCAGTACTTC
D gene: TRBD2
J gene: TRBJ2-4
V gene: TRBV7-2
clone size: -

CDR3 protein: CASSSRGGTDTQYF
CDR3 DNA: TGTGCCAGCAGTTCCAGGGGAGGGACAGATACGCAGTATTTT
D gene: -
J gene: TRBJ2-3
V gene: TRBV6-5
clone size: once

CDR3 protein: CASSRVLGGFSAQYF
CDR3 DNA: TGTGCCAGCAGCCGAGTGTTGGGGGGATTCTCGGCCCAGTACTTC
D gene: -
J gene: TRBJ2-5
V gene: TRBV14
clone size: large

CDR3 protein: CASSLGGTGVNEQFF
CDR3 DNA: TGCGCCAGCAGCTTAGGTGGGACAGGGGTCAACGAGCAGTTCTTC
D gene: TRBD1
J gene: TRBJ2-1
V gene: TRBV5-1
clone size: -

CDR3 protein: CASSQSPTGYQPQHF
CDR3 DNA: TGCGCCAGCAGTCAATCTCCGACAGGCTATCAGCCCCAGCATTTT
D gene: -
J gene: TRBJ1-5
V gene: TRBV23-1
clone size: -

CDR3 protein: CATSDDRGASDTQYF
CDR3 DNA: TGTGCCACCAGTGATGATAGAGGTGCCTCAGATACGCAGTATTTT
D gene: -
J gene: TRBJ2-3
V gene: TRBV24-1
clone size: few

CDR3 protein: CASSLRGQGYSSYNEQFF
CDR3 DNA: TGTGCCAGCAGTTTACGGGGCCAGGGGTACAGCTCCTACAATGAGCAGTTCTTC
D gene: -
J gene: TRBJ2-1
V gene: TRBV6-5
clone size: -

CDR3 protein: CASSFSGTSGNPGELFF
CDR3 DNA: TGTGCCAGCAGTTTCTCCGGGACTAGCGGGAACCCCGGGGAGCTGTTTTTT
D gene: TRBD2
J gene: TRBJ2-2
V gene: TRBV6-5
clone size: -

CDR3 protein: CASSLNPGVPNEQFF
CDR3 DNA: TGTGCCAGCAGCTTAAATCCGGGGGTACCCAATGAGCAGTTCTTC
D gene: -
J gene: TRBJ2-1
V gene: TRBV7-2
clone size: -

CDR3 protein: CSAVGGVETQYF
CDR3 DNA: TGCAGTGCGGTGGGCGGGGTTGAGACCCAGTACTTC
D gene: -
J gene: TRBJ2-5
V gene: TRBV20-1
clone size: -

CDR3 protein: CATSRGRGGTQHF
CDR3 DNA: TGTGCCACCAGCAGGGGAAGAGGAGGTACCCAGCATTTT
D gene: -
J gene: TRBJ1-5
V gene: TRBV15
clone size: few

CDR3 protein: CASSTAFGVAGYTF
CDR3 DNA: TGTGCCAGCAGCACGGCTTTCGGGGTTGCGGGCTACACCTTC
D gene: -
J gene: TRBJ1-2
V gene: TRBV12-3/TRBV12-4
clone size: once

CDR3 protein: CASSSILASTGRNIQYF
CDR3 DNA: TGTGCCAGCAGTTCCATCCTTGCGTCGACAGGACGAAACATTCAGTACTTC
D gene: -
J gene: TRBJ2-4
V gene: TRBV12-3/TRBV12-4
clone size: -

CDR3 protein: CSARDQAGTSNQPQHF
CDR3 DNA: TGCAGTGCTAGAGATCAAGCGGGGACGAGCAATCAGCCCCAGCATTTT
D gene: -
J gene: TRBJ1-5
V gene: TRBV20-1
clone size: few

CDR3 protein: CASSRDRGSYEQYF
CDR3 DNA: TGTGCCAGCAGCCGGGACAGGGGGTCCTACGAGCAGTACTTC
D gene: TRBD1
J gene: TRBJ2-7
V gene: TRBV5-4
clone size: -

CDR3 protein: CASSERTGGGNEQFF
CDR3 DNA: TGTGCCAGCAGTGAGAGGACAGGGGGCGGCAATGAGCAGTTCTTC
D gene: TRBD1
J gene: TRBJ2-1
V gene: TRBV6-4
clone size: -

CDR3 protein: CASSERGGTGQKVYNSPLHF
CDR3 DNA: TGTGCCAGCAGTGAAAGAGGGGGGACAGGACAAAAAGTCTATAATTCACCCCTCCACTTT
D gene: TRBD1
J gene: TRBJ1-6
V gene: TRBV6-1
clone size: medium-sized

CDR3 protein: CASSLRDGYEQYF
CDR3 DNA: TGTGCCAGCAGCTTGAGAGACGGCTACGAGCAGTACTTC
D gene: -
J gene: TRBJ2-7
V gene: TRBV7-6
clone size: few

CDR3 protein: CAGQSTDTQYF
CDR3 DNA: TGTGCCGGCCAGAGCACAGATACGCAGTATTTT
D gene: -
J gene: TRBJ2-3
V gene: TRBV2
clone size: few

CDR3 protein: CASNDQGNTEAFF
CDR3 DNA: TGTGCCAGCAACGACCAGGGTAACACTGAAGCTTTCTTT
D gene: -
J gene: TRBJ1-1
V gene: TRBV5-6
clone size: -

CDR3 protein: CASSPDRWGGTEAFF
CDR3 DNA: TGCGCCAGCAGCCCCGACAGGTGGGGTGGCACTGAAGCTTTCTTT
D gene: -
J gene: TRBJ1-1
V gene: TRBV5-1
clone size: -

CDR3 protein: CASSMVAGVGEQYF
CDR3 DNA: TGTGCCAGTAGTATGGTAGCGGGAGTCGGCGAGCAGTACTTC
D gene: TRBD2
J gene: TRBJ2-7
V gene: TRBV19
clone size: -

CDR3 protein: CASSGPKSGYTF
CDR3 DNA: TGTGCCAGCAGTGGTCCAAAATCTGGCTACACCTTC
D gene: -
J gene: TRBJ1-2
V gene: TRBV6-2/TRBV6-3
clone size: -

CDR3 protein: CASSRLGGAACTF
CDR3 DNA: TGTGCCAGCAGCCGACTTGGGGGCGCCGCCTGCACCTTC
D gene: -
J gene: TRBJ1-2
V gene: TRBV11-1
clone size: few

CDR3 protein: CATSRDRGQETQYF
CDR3 DNA: TGTGCCACCAGCAGAGACAGGGGACAAGAGACCCAGTACTTC
D gene: -
J gene: TRBJ2-5
V gene: TRBV15
clone size: -

CDR3 protein: CSVDKRDRGTDTQYF
CDR3 DNA: TGCAGCGTTGATAAGCGGGATAGGGGCACAGATACGCAGTATTTT
D gene: TRBD2
J gene: TRBJ2-3
V gene: TRBV29-1
clone size: -

CDR3 protein: CASNAQGSHEAFF
CDR3 DNA: TGTGCCAGCAACGCTCAGGGATCACATGAAGCTTTCTTT
D gene: -
J gene: TRBJ1-1
V gene: TRBV2
clone size: medium-sized

CDR3 protein: CAISVGKGGLGTEASF
CDR3 DNA: TGTGCCATCAGTGTGGGGAAGGGAGGCCTTGGCACTGAAGCTTCCTTT
D gene: -
J gene: TRBJ1-1
V gene: TRBV6-1
clone size: -

CDR3 protein: CASSYGQGNYGYTF
CDR3 DNA: TGTGCCAGCAGTTACGGACAGGGGAACTATGGCTACACCTTC
D gene: TRBD1
J gene: TRBJ1-2
V gene: TRBV6-5
clone size: -

CDR3 protein: CASRRPRTYEQYF
CDR3 DNA: TGTGCCAGCAGACGCCCCCGGACCTACGAGCAGTACTTC
D gene: -
J gene: TRBJ2-7
V gene: TRBV6-2/TRBV6-3
clone size: -

CDR3 protein: CASSSGTALQETQYF
CDR3 DNA: TGTGCCAGCAGCTCTGGGACGGCGTTACAAGAGACCCAGTACTTC
D gene: -
J gene: TRBJ2-5
V gene: TRBV7-2
clone size: -

CDR3 protein: CASGLASNTGELFF
CDR3 DNA: TGTGCCAGCGGACTAGCCTCAAACACCGGGGAGCTGTTTTTT
D gene: TRBD2
J gene: TRBJ2-2
V gene: TRBV2
clone size: -

CDR3 protein: CATSLRGMNTEAFF
CDR3 DNA: TGTGCCACCAGCCTCAGGGGGATGAACACTGAAGCTTTCTTT
D gene: TRBD1
J gene: TRBJ1-1
V gene: TRBV15
clone size: -